Following are 19 T cell receptor beta chains from one sample sequenced in a study of Graves' ophthalmopathy and Graves' hyperthyroidism listed by TCRdb under 2018. TCRdb lists the instrument as Illumina HiSeq 2000. For repertoire sequencing, TCR beta CDR3 regions were amplified from RNA transcripts. The first round was an RT-PCR using HTBI primers with the Qiagen OneStep RT-PCR kit, and this first round was followed by a second-round multiplex PCR, then size selection and purification. The public reads were reprocessed in TCRdb via fastp at Q25 and MiXCR, keeping in-frame beta chains. Each record represents a unique CDR3 protein, reported with the most common genes and DNA among its rows. The table for this sample lists roughly 600,000 distinct CDR3 sequences; less than 40% of them were counted only once. 3.5% to 4.5% of the sample comes from the top ten. The sequenced sample consisted of peripheral blood or thyroid tissue (not recorded which). The receptors were sampled from an adult man with Graves' hyperthyroidism.

The rearrangement joins TRBV24-1 to TRBJ2-5, with D perhaps TRBD2 (5 bases). Trimming took off 8 bases at V and 2 bases at J, with 8 bases between the two ends. This CDR3 has 12 amino acids. Germline CDR1 KGHDR, CDR2 SFDVKD. CDR3 nucleotides: TGTGCCACCACTGGGGAGCAAGAGACCCAGTACTTC. Protein sequence: CATTGEQETQYF.

The table lists this clonotype with many counts. The chain carries TRBV12-3 or TRBV12-4 and TRBJ2-5; D gene ambiguous. Trimming pared 7 bases from V and 5 bases from J, leaving 11 bases between. CDR3 size: 12 residues. CDR3 sequence: CASKINRETQYF. The CDR3 DNA reads as TGTGCCAGCAAGATTAACCGGGAGACCCAGTACTTC.

Only a few counts were recorded for this clonotype. The V gene is TRBV5-8, the J gene TRBJ1-6; D might be TRBD1 (5 bases). The CDR3 totals 15 residues. Deletions cut 1 base from V and 7 bases from J, with 12 bases between. Germline CDR1 is SGHTS and CDR2 is YDEGEE. The CDR3 region is CASSLRQGLNSPLHF. CDR3 coding DNA: TGTGCCAGCAGCTTGCGGCAGGGCCTCAATTCACCCCTCCACTTT.

This clonotype was detected only once. The genes are TRBV7-4 and TRBJ1-6; D is uncertain. This CDR3 contains 14 residues. The germline V gene has CDR1 SGHVT and CDR2 SQSDAQ. Trimming cost V 3 bases and J 11 bases, with 14 bases left between them. The chain's CDR3 is CASSFEGGRTPLHF. In DNA, the CDR3 is TGTGCCAGCAGCTTTGAGGGAGGCCGTACACCCCTCCACTTT.

With respect to this clonotype: Just one base apart from a much larger clone, this may be a read error. V is TRBV5-5 and J is TRBJ1-3; 7 nucleotides match TRBD1. The V gene's germline CDR1 is SGHKS and CDR2 YYEKEE (reference sequence). The CDR3 has 15 amino acids. The CDR3 DNA reads as TGTGCCAGCAGCTTAGCGGGACAGACTGGAAACACCATGTATTTT. This codes for CASSLAGQTGNTMYF.

The V and J genes are TRBV2 and TRBJ2-7; perhaps TRBD1 as D (10 bases). This CDR3 is built from 18 residues. Germline loops: CDR1 SNHLY, CDR2 FYNNEI. The CDR3 is CAGTDRGTSSERSYEQYF. CDR3 coding DNA: TGTGCGGGAACGGACAGGGGGACTAGCAGCGAGAGGTCCTACGAGCAGTACTTC.

This clonotype was observed a single time. The CDR3 coding sequence is TGCAGCGTTGGGAAAATGGAGACCCAGTACTTC. Its protein is CSVGKMETQYF. V gene TRBV29-1 combines with J gene TRBJ2-7; unclear D gene. The tail of the sequence fits TRBJ2-5 better, so the J call may be wrong. Germline values: CDR1 SQVTM, CDR2 ANQGSEA. The CDR3 is 11 amino acids.

The J gene is TRBJ2-2, the V gene TRBV11-2; 9 positions agree with TRBD1. The CDR3 extends over 18 amino acids. Per germline, CDR1 SGHAT and CDR2 FQNNGV. The V and J ends lost 5 bases and 4 bases, in that order; junction bases with no gene match: 14. The CDR3 reads CASSPILGGQGPTGELFF. As DNA, the CDR3 is TGTGCCAGCAGCCCAATCTTAGGGGGACAGGGCCCCACCGGGGAGCTGTTTTTT.

This clonotype was found a few times. The V gene is TRBV14, the J gene TRBJ2-7; the D is unclear. CDR3 length: 15 residues. The germline V and J ends were trimmed by 1 base and 6 bases, with 16 bases remaining between them. The germline V gene encodes CDR1 SGHDN and CDR2 FVKESK. The CDR3 is CASSQVGLRAGEQYF. The CDR3 DNA is TGTGCCAGCAGCCAAGTAGGGCTTCGGGCTGGCGAGCAGTACTTC. Complete variable domain (other parts from reference TRBV14 and TRBJ2-7): EAGVTQFPSHSVIEKGQTVTLRCDPISGHDNLYWYRRVMGKEIKFLLHFVKESKQDESGMPNNRFLAERTGGTYSTLKVQPAELEDSGVYFCASSQVGLRAGEQYFGPGTRLTVT.

This clonotype was seen ten or more times. V is TRBV15 and J is TRBJ2-5; D is perhaps TRBD1 (5 bases). There are 15 residues in the CDR3. CDR1 LNHNV and CDR2 YYDKDF come from the germline V gene (reference sequence). The V gene lost 0 bases and the J gene lost 5 bases, with 13 bases spanning the gap. The CDR3 coding sequence is TGTGCCACCAGCAGAGAATTAGCAGGGTCGGAGACCCAGTACTTC. Translated, it gives CATSRELAGSETQYF.

This chain connects TRBV10-3 to TRBJ1-2; D perhaps matches TRBD1 (6 bases). This CDR3 spans 16 amino acids. CDR1 and CDR2 (germline): ENHRY, SYGVKD. V lost 10 bases and J lost 8, with 29 bases in between. In DNA, the CDR3 is TGTGCCAGCAAACGCCTTGGGTTGGGGGGCGCGGAGGGCTACACCTTC. This codes for CASKRLGLGGAEGYTF.

About this clonotype itself: The junction departs from germline at one end; a sequencing error may be responsible. The chain joins TRBV11-2 to TRBJ2-7; 8 bases match TRBD1. There are 14 residues in the CDR3. Germline assignment: CDR1 SGHAT and CDR2 FQNNGV. CDR3 DNA: TGTGCCGGCAGCGGACAGGGATCCTCCTACGAGCAGTACTTC. This translates into CAGSGQGSSYEQYF.

The rearrangement links TRBV7-9 to TRBJ2-7; 8 bases align to TRBD1. J was trimmed by 1 base and V by 11 bases; bases with no gene match: 10. The V gene's germline CDR1 is SEHNR and CDR2 FQNEAQ (reference sequence). This CDR3 contains 14 residues. CDR3 nucleotides: TGTGCCTGGTCCTCCGGGACAGGTTCCTACGAGCAGTACTTC. This translates into CAWSSGTGSYEQYF.

The genes are TRBV20-1 and TRBJ1-2, with D maybe TRBD1 (6 bases). Per the germline V gene, CDR1 is DFQATT and CDR2 is SNEGSKA (reference sequence). V was cut by 0 bases and J by 1 base, with 12 bases left in between. The CDR3 runs to 15 residues. The CDR3 DNA reads TGCAGTGCTAGAGAAGGGGGAGGAGTTAACTATGGCTACACCTTC. It yields the protein CSAREGGGVNYGYTF.

This clonotype was seen repeatedly, ten times or more. This sequence joins TRBV19 and TRBJ1-1, with D possibly matching TRBD1 (6 bases). V was trimmed by 5 bases and J by 4 bases, leaving 14 bases between them. The V gene's germline CDR1 is LNHDA and CDR2 SQIVND (reference sequence). The CDR3 length is 14 residues. The CDR3 region has the DNA TGTGCCAGTAGTCTCACAGGGCGGGGCACTGAAGCTTTCTTT. Encoded protein: CASSLTGRGTEAFF. The whole variable domain, filled in from reference TRBV19 and TRBJ1-1, reads DGGITQSPKYLFRKEGQNVTLSCEQNLNHDAMYWYRQDPGQGLRLIYYSQIVNDFQKGDIAEGYSVSREKKESFPLTVTSAQKNPTAFYLCASSLTGRGTEAFFGQGTRLTVV.

This clonotype was picked up many times. This sequence joins TRBV11-2 and TRBJ2-7; TRBD2 matches 7 bases. The V and J ends lost 11 bases and 3 bases, in that order; junction bases with no gene match: 16. Germline lookup yields CDR1 SGHAT and CDR2 FQNNGV. The CDR3 runs to 15 residues. The CDR3 loop is CAGQQFPSGDYEQYF. The CDR3 nucleotides are TGTGCCGGACAACAGTTCCCCAGCGGGGACTACGAGCAGTACTTC.

The sample holds a few counts of this clonotype. The rearrangement uses TRBV6-5 and TRBJ2-7, with 7 bases that match TRBD1. Germline V gene data show CDR1 as MNHEY and CDR2 as SVGAGI. The trim removed 5 bases at V and 3 bases at J, leaving 7 bases unmatched. The CDR3 extends over 14 amino acids. The CDR3 nucleotides are TGTGCCAGCAGTAGGAACCGGGACAGCTACGAGCAGTACTTC. Amino acids: CASSRNRDSYEQYF.

Worth noting for this clonotype: This may be a read error: a much more frequent sequence differs by one nucleotide. Because it lacks the conserved phenylalanine or tryptophan at the end, this CDR3 is likely a read error. The rearrangement joins TRBV2 to TRBJ2-5; D is unclear. This CDR3 spans 14 amino acids. The V end lost 6 bases, the J end lost 1 base, and 12 bases lay between the germline ends. Germline-derived CDR1 and CDR2 are SNHLY and FYNNEI. This chain's CDR3 is CASSRHYLQETQYL. The DNA for the CDR3 is TGTGCCAGCAGCCGCCATTACCTCCAAGAGACCCAGTACCTC.

This clonotype was counted ten times or more. The chain carries TRBV6-5 and TRBJ1-2; 7 bases are a match to TRBD1. Unmatched junction bases numbered 6, after V lost 6 bases and J lost 2 bases. CDR3 length equals 14 residues. CDR1 is MNHEY, CDR2 SVGAGI, per germline. CDR3 protein: CASSLTDRNYGYTF. In DNA, the CDR3 is TGTGCCAGCAGCTTAACGGACAGGAACTATGGCTACACCTTC.